The source of this TCR beta chain is a study of vaccination and CD4 T cells after COVID-19 (dated by TCRdb to between 2021 and 2024). Broadly, across the study: Convalescent patients had a positive SARS-CoV-2 result on nasal swab PCR, and of these patients, about ten had mild disease and one had severe disease. Six males and four females were included in the convalescent cohort, with two Hispanic individuals, seven Caucasians, two Asians and one multiracial person represented. Participants received two doses of either the Pfizer-BioNTech BNT162b2 vaccine (n=8) or the Moderna mRNA-1273 vaccine (n=2). Post-COVID blood samples from convalescent patients were collected a median of about 100 days after diagnosis, with a range of roughly 35 to 180 days. Post-vaccine blood samples were taken a median of roughly 72 days after the second vaccine dose, with a range of 14 to 241 days. For stimulating the cultures, overlapping spike peptide pools were used, derived from SARS-CoV-2 as well as from the common cold coronaviruses HCoV-NL63, HCoV-OC43 and HCoV-229E. Control cultures received a CEFX viral epitope pool as the positive control, an HIV-1 Nef peptide pool as the negative control, or no peptide. The spike-specific CD4+ TCR repertoire was compared before and after mRNA vaccination in about nine COVID-19 convalescent patients and several infection-naive healthy vaccine recipients. The investigation overall reported the following: Among the post-vaccine SARS-CoV-2-reactive clones in convalescent patients, a median approximately 90% showed up only after vaccination, which suggests vaccine-specific priming. Nearly all vaccine-specific clones in convalescent patients (304 of 307) were mono-reactive for SARS-CoV-2 spike rather than cross-reactive with common cold coronaviruses. Although the median number of SARS-CoV-2-reactive clonotypes went up from roughly 20 after infection to 38 after vaccination, the increase was not significant. Only a relatively small number of convalescent patients were included in the study, and early timepoints following natural infection were not analyzed.

For this chain, trimming is 6 bases at the V end and 4 bases at the J end, and the number of junction bases without a gene match is 8. The CDR3 runs 15 residues from the cysteine to the phenylalanine. Here the CDR3 DNA is all that survives: 45 bases in frame from base 1. From the germline V gene, CDR1 is MNHNS and CDR2 is SASEGT. Library preparation was by PCR. TCR sequencing of DNA from cultured CD4+ T cells used the Oncomine TCR Beta short-read assay at the Johns Hopkins FTIC core. Genomic DNA was extracted from the cultured CD4+ T cells with the QIAamp micro DNA kit. Oncomine TCR Beta libraries from cultured CD4+ T cells were pooled with unique dual indexes and sequenced on an Illumina iSeq 100. The paper's data handling went like this. Non-productive sequences were filtered out, and CDR3s that did not start with C, did not end with F or W, or were shorter than 7 amino acids were discarded. Antigen-specific clonotypes were identified using the MANAFEST web application through comparison of peptide-stimulated wells with reference and other culture wells. An FDR below 0.05, an odds ratio above 5, and a productive frequency above 0.1% in at least two of three replicate wells were required for clones to be considered positive. A clonotype was classed as cross-reactive if the clonotype showed significant expansion both in SARS-CoV-2 spike wells and in at least one common cold coronavirus spike condition. CDR3 homology was assessed with Levenshtein distances (stringdist) and unrooted phylogenetic trees (ape) in R version 3.6.1. TCRdb cleaned the public reads at Q25 with fastp, built clones with MiXCR and kept in-frame beta chains. Each CDR3 protein appears once, grouped with its most common genes and DNA. The V and J calls and clone size are TCRdb's, not the authors'. The sample data list about 11,000 distinct CDR3 sequences, and around 70% of these were observed just once. The top ten clonotypes cover about 12% of the sample.

This clonotype turned up a few times. What this receptor recognizes is not known. Base qualities are not at hand, and no much larger clone is one base apart. What this sample's treatment or condition label stands for: roughly 10-day PBMC culture with coronavirus spike peptide pools or control peptides (ViraFEST assay). The ViraFEST assay, used in the study, expanded antigen-specific T cells with peptide pools and then identified the expanded clonotypes through TCR sequencing. The convalescent patients' positive SARS-CoV-2 PCR tests were from March to December 2020, which was before the Alpha, Beta and Delta variants emerged in the United States. Each well held 1.5 million to 2.5 million PBMCs cultured with 9 to 10 ug/ml peptide pools in IMDM containing 5% human AB serum and roughly 9.3 IU/ml IL-2. On days 3 and 7, half of the culture medium was replaced with fresh IL-2-containing medium. Once the cells had been in culture for about 10 days, the EasySep CD4+ T cell isolation kit was used to isolate CD4+ T cells by negative selection. Ficoll-Paque Plus gradient centrifugation was used to isolate PBMCs from whole blood, and the isolated PBMCs were then either used fresh or cryopreserved at -140C. Each culture condition was generally run in triplicate wells.

This TCR was sampled from a human donor who had recovered from COVID-19. The sequence links TRBV6-1 to TRBJ2-1, and TRBD2 aligns with 8 junction nucleotides. The specimen sequenced was CD4+ T cells from blood, cultured in vitro. The CDR3 reads as follows: CASRELAVSYNEQFF. The DNA sequence is TGTGCCAGCAGAGAACTAGCGGTTAGTTACAATGAGCAGTTCTTC.